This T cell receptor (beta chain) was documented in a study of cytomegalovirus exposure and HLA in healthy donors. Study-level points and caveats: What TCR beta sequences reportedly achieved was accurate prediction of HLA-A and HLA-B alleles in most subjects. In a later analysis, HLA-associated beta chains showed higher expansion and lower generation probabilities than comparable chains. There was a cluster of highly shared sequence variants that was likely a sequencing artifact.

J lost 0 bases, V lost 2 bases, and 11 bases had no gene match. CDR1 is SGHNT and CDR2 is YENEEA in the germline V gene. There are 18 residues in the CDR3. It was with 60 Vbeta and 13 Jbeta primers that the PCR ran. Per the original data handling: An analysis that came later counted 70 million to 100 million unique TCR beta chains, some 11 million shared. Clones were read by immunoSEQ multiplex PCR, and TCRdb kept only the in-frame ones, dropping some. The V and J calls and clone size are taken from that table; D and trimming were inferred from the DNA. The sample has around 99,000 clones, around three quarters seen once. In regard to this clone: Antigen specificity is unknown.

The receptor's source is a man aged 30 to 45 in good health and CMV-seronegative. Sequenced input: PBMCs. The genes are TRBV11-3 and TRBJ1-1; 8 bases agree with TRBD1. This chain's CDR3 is CASSLSRTGPIVNTEAFF. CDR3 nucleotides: TGTGCCAGCAGCTTATCGCGGACAGGGCCTATCGTGAACACTGAAGCTTTCTTT. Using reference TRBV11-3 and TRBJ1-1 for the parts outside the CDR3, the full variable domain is EAGVVQSPRYKIIEKKQPVAFWCNPISGHNTLYWYLQNLGQGPELLIRYENEEAVDDSQLPKDRFSAERLKGVDSTLKIQPAELGDSAVYLCASSLSRTGPIVNTEAFFGQGTRLTVV.